This TCR beta chain was identified in a study of blood T cell repertoires in COVID-19. The method was immunoSEQ multiplex PCR; TCRdb's version includes in-frame clones alone and lacks a portion of them. This sample carries more than 150,000 clones, roughly 80% of them seen once, and the ten largest clones take approximately 9.9%. The V and J ends lost 3 bases and 6 bases respectively, with 16 bases between them. Germline assignment: CDR1 SGDLS and CDR2 YYNGEE. This CDR3 comprises 14 residues. Sequencing was carried out using PBMCs or T cells enriched from blood (not recorded which). The rearrangement joins TRBV9 to TRBJ2-7, with a weak D call TRBD2 (5 bases). The receptor comes from a man aged 45-65 years who had recovered from COVID-19. In DNA form, the CDR3 reads TGTGCCAGCAGCGAGAACCCAACGAGGGCCGAGCAGTACTTC. The encoded protein is CASSENPTRAEQYF. Full variable domain (remainder filled in from reference TRBV9 and TRBJ2-7): DSGVTQTPKHLITATGQRVTLRCSPRSGDLSVYWYQQSLDQGLQFLIQYYNGEERAKGNILERFSAQQFPDLHSELNLSSLELGDSALYFCASSENPTRAEQYFGPGTRLTVT.